Given below is one T cell receptor beta chain in context. V gave up 6 bases and J gave up 6 bases; unmatched junction bases: 7. The CDR3 sequence is 14 residues long. Germline V lookup: CDR1 LGHNT, CDR2 FRNRAP. Researchers ran the PCR with 60 Vbeta and 13 Jbeta primers. Repertoires were generated with immunoSEQ multiplex PCR, while TCRdb's copy carries only in-frame clones and drops some. The repertoire consists of about 160,000 clones, with roughly 82% occurring once and the leading ten covering 2.5% to 3%. This entry comes from a study of cytomegalovirus exposure and HLA in healthy donors. The sequence derives from a woman aged 45-60 years in good health and CMV-seropositive. The material sequenced was PBMCs. V usage is TRBV12-5 and J usage is TRBJ2-7, with 11 bases matching TRBD1. In DNA, the CDR3 is TGTGCTAGTGGCCCAGGACAGGGGGCGGGCGAGCAGTACTTC. Translation: CASGPGQGAGEQYF.